These 25 T cell receptor beta chains were sequenced from one sample in a study of identical twins' blood T cells. TCRdb called the 5' RACE reads again in MiXCR, with one record for every CDR3 protein. Of 300,000 to 400,000 distinct CDR3 sequences detected, roughly 31% appear once; the ten largest clones hold about 6%. Specimen: PBMCs. The source of these receptors is a woman aged 18 to 55 in good health.

This clonotype was counted between two and nine times. The gene calls are TRBV25-1 and TRBJ2-3; possibly TRBD2 for D (6 bases). V was pared by 6 bases and J by 6 bases, with 16 bases between. CDR1 is MGHDK, CDR2 SYGVNS, per germline. The CDR3 runs 14 residues. The CDR3 is CASRQSSAGDTQYF. CDR3 nucleotides: TGTGCCAGCAGACAATCGTCGGCGGGGGATACGCAGTATTTT.

This clonotype was observed a handful of times. The chain carries TRBV9 and TRBJ2-1; TRBD2 matches at 9 bases. This CDR3 has 18 amino acids. After removal of 0 bases from V and 6 bases from J, the junction contained 13 bases not matched to a gene. Germline V lookup: CDR1 SGDLS, CDR2 YYNGEE. This chain's CDR3 is CASSVVGDSGSFRNEQFF. The DNA for the CDR3 is TGTGCCAGCAGCGTAGTAGGAGATAGCGGGAGTTTTCGCAATGAGCAGTTCTTC. Full variable domain (remainder filled in from reference TRBV9 and TRBJ2-1): DSGVTQTPKHLITATGQRVTLRCSPRSGDLSVYWYQQSLDQGLQFLIQYYNGEERAKGNILERFSAQQFPDLHSELNLSSLELGDSALYFCASSVVGDSGSFRNEQFFGPGTRLTVL.

CDR3 nucleotide sequence: TGCGCCAGCAGCCCCCGGGGGACGGCGGGTGAAGCTTTCTTT. Amino acid sequence: CASSPRGTAGEAFF. The chain links TRBV5-1 to TRBJ1-1; weak D call: TRBD1 (5 bases). Germline V gene lookup returns CDR1 SGHRS and CDR2 YFSETQ. V was shortened by 4 bases and J by 7 bases, with 17 bases between the two germline ends. The CDR3 has 14 residues.

The chain joins TRBV20-1 to TRBJ2-7; 9 bases line up with TRBD2. Trimming took 3 bases from V and 3 from J; bases not matched to a gene: 0. Germline assignment: CDR1 DFQATT and CDR2 SNEGSKA (reference sequence). This CDR3 contains 12 residues. This CDR3 reads CSASSGSYEQYF. The CDR3 DNA is TGCAGTGCTAGTAGCGGGAGCTACGAGCAGTACTTC.

This sequence joins TRBV20-1 and TRBJ1-3; maybe TRBD1 (6 bases). With 3 bases removed from V and 0 bases from J, the gap between germline ends came to 9 bases. The germline V gene encodes CDR1 DFQATT and CDR2 SNEGSKA (reference sequence). The CDR3 sequence is 14 residues long. CDR3 amino acids: CSARGHSSGNTIYF. Written as DNA, the CDR3 is TGCAGTGCTAGGGGACACTCCTCTGGAAACACCATATATTTT.

Of note for this clonotype: A much larger clone lies a single base off, so this may be a read error. The chain uses TRBV6-2 or TRBV6-3 and TRBJ1-5, with unresolved D. CDR1 is MNHEY, CDR2 SVGEGT, per germline. Trimming removed 10 bases from V and 2 bases from J, with 21 bases in between. The CDR3 has 16 amino acids. CDR3 sequence reads: CATQVGCHMGNQPQHF. The CDR3 DNA sequence: TGTGCCACCCAGGTGGGCTGTCATATGGGCAATCAGCCCCAGCATTTT.

In this sample, this clonotype turned up a few times. The genes are TRBV6-6 and TRBJ1-1; D gene unclear. This CDR3 is built from 13 residues. Germline assignment: CDR1 MNHNY and CDR2 SVGAGI (reference sequence). V shed 0 bases and J shed 7 bases, with 9 bases lying between them. The CDR3 region is CASSYSYTGEAFF. Written as DNA, the CDR3 is TGTGCCAGCAGTTACTCTTATACGGGTGAAGCTTTCTTT.

The chain combines TRBV5-1 with TRBJ2-1, with 10 nucleotides matching TRBD2. CDR1 SGHRS and CDR2 YFSETQ come from the germline V gene. This CDR3 has 15 amino acids. V lost 1 base and J lost 6; bases outside the gene matches: 4. This chain's CDR3 is CASSLIASGSNEQFF. The DNA of the CDR3 is TGCGCCAGCAGCTTGATAGCTAGCGGGAGCAATGAGCAGTTCTTC.

On this clonotype: A much larger clone differs by one base, so this may be a read error. This chain links TRBV29-1 with TRBJ2-3; D remains ambiguous. Germline V CDR1 and CDR2: SQVTM, ANQGSEA. This CDR3 spans 15 amino acids. The CDR3: CSFEINSLNTDTQYF. Written as DNA, the CDR3 is TGCAGCTTTGAGATCAACAGTCTAAACACAGATACGCAGTATTTT.

The chain recombines TRBV6-2 or TRBV6-3 with TRBJ2-2, with TRBD2 matching 7 bases. The CDR3 covers 14 residues. V was clipped by 6 bases and J by 4 bases; unmatched bases: 5. CDR1 is MNHEY, CDR2 SVGEGT, per germline. The CDR3 loop reads CASSWGLLTGELFF. Written as DNA, the CDR3 is TGTGCCAGCAGCTGGGGACTACTCACCGGGGAGCTGTTTTTT.

The table lists this clonotype with a few counts. The chain couples TRBV7-2 to TRBJ1-2; tentative D call: TRBD1 (5 bases). The CDR3 totals 15 residues. The germline V gene encodes CDR1 SGHTA and CDR2 FQGNSA. V dropped 2 bases and J dropped 1 base, with 11 bases sitting between them. The CDR3 spells CASSLSGGRNYGYTF. CDR3 nucleotide sequence: TGTGCCAGCAGCTTATCCGGGGGTCGTAACTATGGCTACACCTTC.

Only a few counts were recorded for this clonotype. This chain uses TRBV12-3 or TRBV12-4 with TRBJ2-5; D is possibly TRBD2 (5 bases). The CDR3 is 13 residues long. Trimming removed 3 bases from V and 3 bases from J, with 8 bases in between. CDR3 sequence reads: CASSFRAEETQYF. The CDR3 nucleotides read TGTGCCAGCAGTTTCCGAGCGGAAGAGACCCAGTACTTC.

The genes are TRBV6-6 and TRBJ2-5; D uncertain. CDR3 length: 11 residues. CDR1 is MNHNY and CDR2 is SVGAGI in the germline V gene (reference sequence). With 7 bases removed from V and 5 bases from J, the gap between germline ends came to 8 bases. CDR3 coding DNA: TGTGCCAGCATCTTTTCGGAGACCCAGTACTTC. As protein: CASIFSETQYF.

This clonotype was seen many times. The rearrangement links TRBV27 to TRBJ2-2; 8 bases map to TRBD1. Germline V gene lookup returns CDR1 MNHEY and CDR2 SMNVEV (reference sequence). The length of the CDR3 is 16 residues. The V segment lost 8 bases and the J segment 0 bases; nucleotides outside the gene matches: 8. CDR3 loop: CASRRTGYSNTGELFF. DNA of the CDR3: TGTGCCAGCCGTCGGACAGGGTACTCGAACACCGGGGAGCTGTTTTTT.

The rearrangement joins TRBV5-1 to TRBJ1-2; weak D call: TRBD1 (5 bases). CDR1 is SGHRS and CDR2 is YFSETQ in the germline V gene. This CDR3 has 15 amino acids. Trimming removed 0 bases at V and 0 bases at J, with 9 bases between. The CDR3 protein is CASSLDGRANYGYTF. CDR3 DNA sequence: TGCGCCAGCAGCTTGGATGGCAGGGCTAACTATGGCTACACCTTC.

The chain is built from TRBV6-1 and TRBJ2-3; 10 bases fit TRBD2. Germline loops: CDR1 MNHNS, CDR2 SASEGT. V was pared by 6 bases and J by 4 bases, with 10 bases of the junction left unmatched. CDR3 length: 16 amino acids. DNA for the CDR3: TGTGCCAGCAGATCGCTAGCGGGAGTGGTGGCAGATACGCAGTATTTT. Its translation is CASRSLAGVVADTQYF.

As to this clonotype: A much more abundant neighbour one base away suggests this may be a read error. The genes are TRBV29-1 and TRBJ2-5, with D unclear. This CDR3 is 12 amino acids long. CDR1 SQVTM and CDR2 ANQGSEA come from the germline V gene. The CDR3 is CGVRLFQETQYF. The CDR3 DNA reads TGCGGCGTCCGACTCTTCCAAGAGACCCAGTACTTC.

V usage is TRBV14 and J usage is TRBJ1-1; no reliable D call. Germline-derived CDR1 and CDR2 are SGHDN and FVKESK. Between the trimmed V and J ends, which lost 4 bases and 1 base, there was a span of 10 bases. CDR3 size: 14 residues. The CDR3 here is CASSPVWRNTEAFF. The CDR3 nucleotides are TGTGCCAGCAGCCCCGTCTGGAGGAACACTGAAGCTTTCTTT.

This clonotype was counted many times. The CDR3, as DNA: TGTGCCAGCGGAATTTCGAGCAGAACAGATACGCAGTATTTT. It yields the protein CASGISSRTDTQYF. The chain combines TRBV6-6 with TRBJ2-3; no definite D call. CDR1 MNHNY and CDR2 SVGAGI come from the germline V gene (reference sequence). V dropped 8 bases and J dropped 3 bases, with 15 bases sitting between them. There are 14 residues in the CDR3.

The V gene is TRBV20-1, the J gene TRBJ1-1; D is possibly TRBD1 (6 bases). V dropped 6 bases and J dropped 2 bases, with 16 bases sitting between them. From germline, CDR1 is DFQATT and CDR2 SNEGSKA (reference sequence). There are 14 residues in the CDR3. Here the CDR3 reads CSAEAGASNTEAFF. CDR3 DNA sequence: TGCAGTGCCGAAGCGGGGGCCTCAAACACTGAAGCTTTCTTT.

The chain has TRBV2 and TRBJ2-3, with D perhaps matching TRBD1 (5 bases). CDR3 length equals 15 residues. V shed 7 bases and J shed 2 bases, with 16 bases lying between them. Germline CDR1 is SNHLY and CDR2 is FYNNEI. The CDR3 loop is CASIYGANPTDTQYF. The CDR3 DNA reads as TGTGCCAGCATCTATGGGGCCAACCCCACAGATACGCAGTATTTT.

J is TRBJ1-6 and V is TRBV10-3, with 7 bases fitting TRBD1. V gave up 0 bases and J gave up 5 bases; unmatched junction bases: 1. CDR1 is ENHRY and CDR2 is SYGVKD in the germline V gene. The length of the CDR3 is 15 residues. Written as DNA, the CDR3 is TGTGCCATCAGTGAGTCGAGGGGGCATAATTCACCCCTCCACTTT. This gives the protein CAISESRGHNSPLHF.

V is TRBV11-2 and J is TRBJ2-3; D remains unclear. Germline V gene lookup returns CDR1 SGHAT and CDR2 FQNNGV. This CDR3 is 14 amino acids long. Trimming took 2 bases from V and 3 from J, leaving 9 bases between them. The DNA of the CDR3 is TGTGCCAGCAGCTTAAACGTACATACAGATACGCAGTATTTT. It codes for CASSLNVHTDTQYF.

This clonotype came up a few times. The rearrangement joins TRBV6-5 to TRBJ1-3, with D unclear. The ends were cut back, 3 bases at V and 1 base at J, with 13 bases in the middle. Per the germline V gene, CDR1 is MNHEY and CDR2 is SVGAGI. The CDR3 covers 16 residues. The CDR3: CASSYRAYPSGNTIYF. For the CDR3, the DNA is TGTGCCAGCAGTTATCGGGCCTACCCGTCTGGAAACACCATATATTTT.

Ten or more counts support this clonotype. The chain employs TRBV11-2 and TRBJ2-3, with D uncertain. CDR1 is SGHAT, CDR2 FQNNGV, per germline. The V end lost 2 bases, the J end lost 3 bases, and 18 bases lay between the germline ends. The CDR3 extends over 17 amino acids. CDR3 region: CASSLNKVTLKTDTQYF. In DNA form, the CDR3 reads TGTGCCAGCAGCTTAAATAAGGTGACCCTTAAAACAGATACGCAGTATTTT.